The entry that follows covers one T cell receptor (beta chain) sequence. This specimen comes from a study of CD8 T cells in Susac syndrome. Looking at the study overall: Susac syndrome patients were untreated, on corticosteroids with some adding intravenous immunoglobulin, or on intravenous immunoglobulin only.

Sequencing of TCR beta was undertaken in CD8+ and CD4+ T cells derived from blood. This CDR3 has 13 residues. The V gene lost 5 bases and the J gene lost 7 bases, with 12 bases spanning the gap. Looked up from germline, CDR1 is MNHEY and CDR2 is SVGAGI. An input of roughly 0.5 to 1 ug of RNA was subjected to reverse transcription using random hexamers. One entry per CDR3 protein, called by TCRdb with MiXCR from the immunoSEQ multiplex PCR reads. The profile shows under 200,000 distinct CDR3 sequences, roughly nine tenths of them singletons. The sequencing input was CD4+ T cells from PBMCs. This sequence joins TRBV6-5 and TRBJ1-5; the D is unclear. This receptor was taken from a human donor with Susac syndrome. CDR3 DNA sequence: TGTGCCAGCAGTACCTCCTTAGGCCAGCCCCAGCATTTT. Translated: CASSTSLGQPQHF.